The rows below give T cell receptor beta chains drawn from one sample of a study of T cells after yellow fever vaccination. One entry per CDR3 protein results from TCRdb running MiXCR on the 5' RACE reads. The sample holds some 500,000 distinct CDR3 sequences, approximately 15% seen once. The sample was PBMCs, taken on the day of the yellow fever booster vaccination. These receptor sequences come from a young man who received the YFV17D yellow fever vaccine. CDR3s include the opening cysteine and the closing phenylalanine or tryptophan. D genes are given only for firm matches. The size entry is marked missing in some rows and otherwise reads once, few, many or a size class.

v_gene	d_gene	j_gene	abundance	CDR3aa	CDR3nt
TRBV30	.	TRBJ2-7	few	CAWSVWGATSEQYF	TGTGCCTGGAGTGTCTGGGGGGCGACAAGCGAGCAGTACTTC
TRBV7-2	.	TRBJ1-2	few	CASAPMAAHGYTF	TGTGCCAGCGCTCCCATGGCGGCACATGGCTACACCTTC
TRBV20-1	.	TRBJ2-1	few	CSASSGSSSYNEQFF	TGCAGTGCTAGCTCGGGATCCAGCTCCTACAATGAGCAGTTCTTC
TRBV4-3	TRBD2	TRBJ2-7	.	CASSQGAAGDRRDEQYF	TGCGCCAGCAGCCAAGGGGCAGCGGGAGATCGCCGAGACGAGCAGTACTTC
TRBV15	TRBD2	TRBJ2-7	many	CATSSRGGTSGAISYEQYF	TGTGCCACCAGCAGCAGGGGCGGGACTAGCGGGGCGATCTCCTACGAGCAGTACTTC
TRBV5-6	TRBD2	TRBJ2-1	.	CASSYTTSGSYEQFF	TGTGCCAGCAGCTATACCACTAGCGGGAGTTATGAGCAGTTCTTC
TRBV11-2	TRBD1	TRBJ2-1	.	CASSPGQGGRVEQFF	TGTGCCAGCAGCCCCGGACAGGGTGGACGTGTTGAGCAGTTCTTC
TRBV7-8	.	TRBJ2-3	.	CASSNRQGGGDTQYF	TGTGCCAGCAGCAATCGACAGGGAGGCGGAGATACGCAGTATTTT
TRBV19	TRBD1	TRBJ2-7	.	CASSPRDRVSSSYEQYF	TGTGCCAGTAGTCCGAGGGACAGGGTATCGAGCTCCTACGAGCAGTACTTC
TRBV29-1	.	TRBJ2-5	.	CSVAETQGTQYF	TGCAGCGTTGCAGAGACCCAGGGGACCCAGTACTTC
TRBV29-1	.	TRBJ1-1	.	CSVGPDTEAFF	TGCAGCGTGGGCCCAGACACTGAAGCTTTCTTT
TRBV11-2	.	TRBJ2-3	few	CASSLGNWDTQYF	TGTGCCAGCAGCTTAGGAAATTGGGATACGCAGTATTTT